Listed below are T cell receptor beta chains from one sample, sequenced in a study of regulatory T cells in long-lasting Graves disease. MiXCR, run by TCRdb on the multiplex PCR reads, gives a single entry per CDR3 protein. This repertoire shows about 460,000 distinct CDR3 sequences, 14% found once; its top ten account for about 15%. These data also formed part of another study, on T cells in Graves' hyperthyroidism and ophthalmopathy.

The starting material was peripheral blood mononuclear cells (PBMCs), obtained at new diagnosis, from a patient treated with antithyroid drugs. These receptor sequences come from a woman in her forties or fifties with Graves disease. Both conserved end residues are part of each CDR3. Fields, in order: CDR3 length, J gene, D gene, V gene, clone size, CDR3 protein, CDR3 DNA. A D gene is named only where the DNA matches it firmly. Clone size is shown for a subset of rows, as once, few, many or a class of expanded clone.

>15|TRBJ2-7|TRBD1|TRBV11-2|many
CASSLAGQGVFEQYF
TGTGCCAGCAGCTTAGCCGGACAGGGGGTATTCGAGCAGTACTTC
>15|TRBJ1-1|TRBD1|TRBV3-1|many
CASTPETGGFTEAFF
TGTGCCAGCACCCCAGAGACAGGGGGTTTCACTGAAGCTTTCTTT
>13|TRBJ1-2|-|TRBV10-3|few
CAISVGGAEGYTF
TGTGCCATCAGTGTTGGGGGGGCTGAAGGCTACACCTTC
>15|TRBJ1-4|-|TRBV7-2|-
CASSLQGNEDEKLFF
TGTGCCAGCAGCTTACAGGGGAATGAGGATGAAAAACTGTTTTTT
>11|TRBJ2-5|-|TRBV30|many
CARGMGETQYF
TGTGCCCGTGGGATGGGAGAGACCCAGTACTTC
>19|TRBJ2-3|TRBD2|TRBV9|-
CASSVVAGGPAAVGDTQYF
TGTGCCAGCAGCGTAGTAGCGGGAGGGCCTGCCGCGGTCGGAGATACGCAGTATTTT
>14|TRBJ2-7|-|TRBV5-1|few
CASSFNRLSYEQYF
TGCGCCAGCAGCTTTAACCGACTATCCTACGAGCAGTACTTC
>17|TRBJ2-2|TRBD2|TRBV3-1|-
CASSQGGVREYVGELFF
TGTGCCAGCAGCCAAGGGGGAGTGCGGGAGTACGTCGGGGAGCTGTTTTTT
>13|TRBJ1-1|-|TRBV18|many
CATKGGVDTEAFF
TGTGCCACAAAGGGCGGTGTAGATACTGAAGCTTTCTTT
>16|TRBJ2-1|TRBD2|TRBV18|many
CASSPPGLAPRNEQFF
TGTGCCAGCTCACCACCGGGACTAGCGCCGCGGAATGAGCAGTTCTTC
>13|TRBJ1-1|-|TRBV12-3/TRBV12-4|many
CASSFIGGLQSFF
TGTGCCAGCAGTTTTATTGGTGGATTACAATCTTTCTTT
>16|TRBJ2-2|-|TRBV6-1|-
CASSELGRADTGELFF
TGTGCCAGCAGTGAACTGGGCAGGGCGGACACCGGGGAGCTGTTTTTT
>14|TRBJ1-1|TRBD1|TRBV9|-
CASNLLQQGTEAFF
TGTGCCAGCAACCTCCTTCAACAGGGGACTGAAGCTTTCTTT
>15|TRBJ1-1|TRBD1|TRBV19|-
CASSTRDRASTEAFF
TGTGCCAGTAGTACTCGGGACAGGGCATCCACTGAAGCTTTCTTT
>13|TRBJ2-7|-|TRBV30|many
CAWRDRSLREQYF
TGTGCCTGGAGGGACAGATCCCTACGGGAGCAGTACTTC
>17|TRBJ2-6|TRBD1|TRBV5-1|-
CASKPGQGYSGANVLTF
TGCGCCAGTAAACCGGGACAGGGTTACTCTGGGGCCAACGTCCTGACTTTC
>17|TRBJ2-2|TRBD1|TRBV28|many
CASSPGQTGATAGELFF
TGTGCCAGCAGTCCGGGACAGACGGGTGCAACAGCCGGGGAGCTGTTTTTT
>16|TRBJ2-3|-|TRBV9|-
CASSVGGGHNTDTQYF
TGTGCCAGCAGCGTAGGGGGTGGACACAACACAGATACGCAGTATTTT
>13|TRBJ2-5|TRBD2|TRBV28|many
CASSLRGQETQYF
TGTGCCAGCAGTTTGCGGGGGCAAGAGACCCAGTACTTC
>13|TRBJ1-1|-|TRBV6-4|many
CASSDSDSTEAFF
TGTGCCAGCAGTGACTCTGACAGCACTGAAGCTTTCTTT
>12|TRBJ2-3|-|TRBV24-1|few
CATSEGPDTQYF
TGTGCCACCAGTGAAGGTCCAGATACGCAGTATTTT
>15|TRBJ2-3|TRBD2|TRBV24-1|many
CATSEGLAGADTQYF
TGTGCCACCAGTGAGGGACTAGCGGGAGCAGATACGCAGTATTTT
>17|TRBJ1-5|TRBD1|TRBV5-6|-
CASREKTGVSSNQPQHF
TGTGCCAGCAGAGAAAAAACAGGGGTATCAAGCAATCAGCCCCAGCATTTT
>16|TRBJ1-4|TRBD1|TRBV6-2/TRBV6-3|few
CASSSGTDAYNEKLFF
TGTGCCAGCAGTTCGGGGACAGATGCCTATAATGAAAAACTGTTTTTT